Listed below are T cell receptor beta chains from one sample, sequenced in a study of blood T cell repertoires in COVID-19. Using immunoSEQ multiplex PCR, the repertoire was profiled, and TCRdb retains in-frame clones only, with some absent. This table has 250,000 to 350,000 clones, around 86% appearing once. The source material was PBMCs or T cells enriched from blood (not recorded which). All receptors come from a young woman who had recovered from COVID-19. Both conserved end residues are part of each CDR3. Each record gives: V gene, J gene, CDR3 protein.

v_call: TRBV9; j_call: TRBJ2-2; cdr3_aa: CASSDGPGLAKGGYTGELFF
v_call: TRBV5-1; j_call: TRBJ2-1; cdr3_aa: CASSLVPGGYNEQFF
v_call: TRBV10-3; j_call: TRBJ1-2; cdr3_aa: CAISEGAPYGYTF
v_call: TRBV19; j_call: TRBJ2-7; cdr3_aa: CASSIDAGLAAEQYF
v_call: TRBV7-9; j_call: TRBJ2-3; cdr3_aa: CASSYRGDTQYF
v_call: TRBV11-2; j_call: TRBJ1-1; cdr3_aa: CASSAKRIGLNTEAFF
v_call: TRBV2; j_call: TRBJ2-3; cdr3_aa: CASSGAGDSQITQYF
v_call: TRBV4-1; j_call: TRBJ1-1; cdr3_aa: CASSQGGQLEAFF
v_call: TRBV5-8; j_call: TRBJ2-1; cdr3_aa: CASSFRGARDNEQFF
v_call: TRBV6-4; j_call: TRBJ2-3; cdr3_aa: CASPGTSGCTTDTQYF
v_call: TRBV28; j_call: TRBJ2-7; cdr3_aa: CASSLGRGYEQYF
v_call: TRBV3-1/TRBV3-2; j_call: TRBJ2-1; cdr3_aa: CARRRGGLAGGHTTSNEQFF
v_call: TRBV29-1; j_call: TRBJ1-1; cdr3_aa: CSVVRGYLNTEAFF
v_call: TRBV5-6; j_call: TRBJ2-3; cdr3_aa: CASSSGQGPQYF
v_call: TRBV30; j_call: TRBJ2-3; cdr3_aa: CAWTGDTDTDTQYF
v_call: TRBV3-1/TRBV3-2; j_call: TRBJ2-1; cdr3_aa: CASSQRLAGGTIF
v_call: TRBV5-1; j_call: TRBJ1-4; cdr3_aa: CASSLDSTNEKLFF
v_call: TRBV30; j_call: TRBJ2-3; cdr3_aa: CAWSVIAGSDTQYF
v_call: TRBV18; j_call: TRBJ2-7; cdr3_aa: CASFEGTGEQYF
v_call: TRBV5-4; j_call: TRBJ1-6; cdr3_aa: CASSLAWQGDSPLHF
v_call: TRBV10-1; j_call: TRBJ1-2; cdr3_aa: CAPTGLEGYTF
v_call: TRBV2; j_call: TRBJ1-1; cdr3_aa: CASSAQGWTEAFF
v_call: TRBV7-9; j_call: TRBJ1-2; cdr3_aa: CASSFRGGELTNGYTF
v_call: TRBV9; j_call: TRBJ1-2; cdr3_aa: CASSGTGGWGYTF
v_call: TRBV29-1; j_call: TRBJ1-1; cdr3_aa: CSAKDRGQPEAFF
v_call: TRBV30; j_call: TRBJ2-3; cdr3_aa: CAWSEGSGSTDTQYF
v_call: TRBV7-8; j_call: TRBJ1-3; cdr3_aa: CASSPPQQGGRTIYF
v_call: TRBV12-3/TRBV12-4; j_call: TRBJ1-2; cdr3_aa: CASRRGGTHGYTF
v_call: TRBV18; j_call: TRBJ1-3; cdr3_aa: CASSPPGRGSSGNTIYF
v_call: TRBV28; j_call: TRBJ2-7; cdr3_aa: CASSIAGVYEQYF